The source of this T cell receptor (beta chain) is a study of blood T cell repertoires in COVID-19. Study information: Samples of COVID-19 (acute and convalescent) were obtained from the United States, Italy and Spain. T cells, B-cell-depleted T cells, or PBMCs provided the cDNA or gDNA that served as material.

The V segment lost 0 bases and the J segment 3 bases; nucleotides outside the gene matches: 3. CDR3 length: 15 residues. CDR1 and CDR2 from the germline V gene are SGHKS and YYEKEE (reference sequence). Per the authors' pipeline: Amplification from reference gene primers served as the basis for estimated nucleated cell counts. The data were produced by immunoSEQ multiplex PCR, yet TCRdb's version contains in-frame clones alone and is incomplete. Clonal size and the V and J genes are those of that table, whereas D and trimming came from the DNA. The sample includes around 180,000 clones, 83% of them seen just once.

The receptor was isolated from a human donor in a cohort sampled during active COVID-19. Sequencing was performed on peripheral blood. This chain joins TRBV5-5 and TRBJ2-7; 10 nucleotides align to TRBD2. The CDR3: CASSLATSGVYEQYF. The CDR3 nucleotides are TGTGCCAGCAGCTTGGCCACTAGCGGGGTCTACGAGCAGTACTTC.